Listed here is a single T cell receptor (beta chain). These data come from a study of blood T cells in healthy people across ages. Primers used in a second PCR of roughly 6 to 11 cycles were a sample-barcoded 5' primer and a J-beta primer mix. TCRdb re-analysed the 5' RACE reads in MiXCR, keeping a single row per CDR3 protein. The repertoire has roughly 700,000 distinct CDR3 sequences, 49% of them found once; the top ten carry under 35%. Trimming shortened V by 2 bases and J by 1 base, and 6 bases separated the two germline ends. The CDR3 extends over 13 amino acids. Looked up from germline, CDR1 is MNHEY and CDR2 is SVGEGT.

The clonotype originates from a woman aged 55-70 years in good health. V usage is TRBV6-2 or TRBV6-3 and J usage is TRBJ2-7, with unresolved D. The material sequenced was blood. For the CDR3, the DNA is TGTGCCAGCAGTTACGTTGGGTCCTACGAGCAGTACTTC. Amino acid sequence: CASSYVGSYEQYF.